This T cell receptor beta chain is from a study of T cell repertoires in cytomegalovirus infection. Whole-study context: Researchers turned to recently identified HLA-C-restricted CMV epitopes as well as well-studied HLA-B-restricted ones. Both CMV infection and a matching HLA type were indicated by public TCR beta signatures.

The CDR3 length is 14 residues. The germline CDR1 and CDR2 sequences are MNHEY and SMNVEV (reference sequence). Notes on this clonotype: Its target is unknown. The junction and the germline gene differ at one end; a read error may be behind it.

Via MiXCR, TCRdb re-called the reads, giving one row per CDR3 protein. The repertoire holds 650,000 to 850,000 distinct CDR3 sequences, with almost 30% as singletons. The chain links TRBV27 to TRBJ1-1; the D is unclear. This specimen was cultured CD8+ T cells from PBMCs, taken from culture after CMV antigen stimulation. The sequence derives from a human donor in good health (CMV status not recorded). Some clones in this sample may be carry-over from other donors' samples. CDR3 sequence reads: CSSSLVGLNTEAFF. Here the CDR3 DNA reads TGTTCCAGCAGTCTGGTCGGATTGAACACTGAAGCTTTCTTT.